These T cell receptor beta chains were read from a single sample in a study of blood T cell repertoires in COVID-19. This table comes from immunoSEQ multiplex PCR, and its TCRdb copy is limited to in-frame clones, with some not included. The sample holds about 150,000 clones, roughly four fifths seen once. The source material was peripheral blood. All receptors derive from a human donor with acute or convalescent COVID-19. The donor label of this sample is uncertain. The CDR3 runs from the conserved cysteine through the conserved F or W. The order of the fields is V gene, J gene, CDR3 protein.

TRBV13	TRBJ2-3	CASSSLAGGVTDTQYF
TRBV10-2	TRBJ2-3	CASNPLERGGTDTQYF
TRBV7-2	TRBJ2-1	CASSSREGVFPSYNEQFF
TRBV30	TRBJ2-7	CAWRGRDFYEQYF
TRBV4-1	TRBJ1-1	CASSLRDRGDTEAFF
TRBV4-1	TRBJ2-7	CASSGQGFFSYEQYF
TRBV6-6	TRBJ1-1	CASSYLAGAKAGAFF
TRBV29-1	TRBJ1-2	CSVRGSDGYTF
TRBV19	TRBJ1-6	CASSPPQGVRSPLHF
TRBV14	TRBJ1-3	CASSQVYSLGNTIYF
TRBV5-5	TRBJ1-3	CASNLVGGSSGNTIYF
TRBV19	TRBJ1-6	CASSTSRGRYNSPLHF
TRBV19	TRBJ1-5	CASRRGARDQPQHF
TRBV18	TRBJ1-1	CASSPSQRMNTEAFF
TRBV27	TRBJ2-2	CASSLDRVVTGELFF
TRBV30	TRBJ1-6	CAWTFSGSPLHF
TRBV6-4	TRBJ1-5	CASSQGGPQHF
TRBV29-1	TRBJ1-1	CSVVSGGTEAFF
TRBV30	TRBJ1-1	CAWSPGSVGNTEAFF
TRBV5-1	TRBJ1-2	CASSVSGTANYGYTF
TRBV2	TRBJ1-5	CASSVWDSNQPQHF
TRBV6-2/TRBV6-3	TRBJ2-7	CASSAGTGDRPYEQYF
TRBV29-1	TRBJ2-7	CSAEGGKKTYEQYF
TRBV7-9	TRBJ1-5	CASSSDRPNQPQHF
TRBV12-5	TRBJ2-3	CASGPDRPSTDTQYF
TRBV5-4	TRBJ2-5	CASSSVAGGRLETQYF
TRBV27	TRBJ1-2	CASSPRTGSYGYTF
TRBV6-5	TRBJ1-5	CASTTVGQGRQPQHF
TRBV20-1	TRBJ1-2	CSASPQGNYGYTF
TRBV4-2	TRBJ2-2	CASEQRMNGELFF